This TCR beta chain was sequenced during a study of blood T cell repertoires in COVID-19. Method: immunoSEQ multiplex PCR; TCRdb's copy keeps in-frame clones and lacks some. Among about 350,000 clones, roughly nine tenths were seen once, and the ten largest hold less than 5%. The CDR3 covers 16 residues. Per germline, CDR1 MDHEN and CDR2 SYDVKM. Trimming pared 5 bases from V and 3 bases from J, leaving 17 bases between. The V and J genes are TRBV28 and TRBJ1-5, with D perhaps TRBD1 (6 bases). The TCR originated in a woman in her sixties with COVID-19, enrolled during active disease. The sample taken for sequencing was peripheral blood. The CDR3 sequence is CASSPSGRGDNQPQHF. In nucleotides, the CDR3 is TGTGCCAGCAGTCCCTCGGGCAGGGGAGACAATCAGCCCCAGCATTTT.